Listed below are T cell receptor beta chains from one sample, sequenced in a study of blood T cell repertoires in COVID-19. TCRdb's table, derived via immunoSEQ multiplex PCR, lists solely in-frame clones and lacks some. Among 180,000 or so clones, about 80% were seen once, and the ten largest hold approximately 7.6%. Sequenced: PBMCs or T cells enriched from blood (not recorded which). These receptors were obtained from a middle-aged man who had recovered from COVID-19. The CDR3 runs from the conserved cysteine through the conserved F or W. Fields, in order: CDR3 DNA, CDR3 protein, D gene, V gene, J gene, clone size. A D gene is named only where the DNA matches it firmly. A clone size is listed for some rows: how often the clone was seen (once, few, many), or a class if it is expanded.

CDR3nt: TGTGCCAGCAGCTTAACTCCAGGGTCGAACACTGAAGCTTTCTTT
CDR3aa: CASSLTPGSNTEAFF
d_gene: -
v_gene: TRBV7-3
j_gene: TRBJ1-1
abundance: -

CDR3nt: TGTGCCAGCAGTTACACACGACAGGGGGCTAGTCGCAATCAGCCCCAGCATTTT
CDR3aa: CASSYTRQGASRNQPQHF
d_gene: TRBD1
v_gene: TRBV6-2/TRBV6-3
j_gene: TRBJ1-5
abundance: -

CDR3nt: TGTGCCAGCTCACGAGACGCGGGGGGCGGGACCGGGGAGCTGTTTTTT
CDR3aa: CASSRDAGGGTGELFF
d_gene: TRBD2
v_gene: TRBV7-2
j_gene: TRBJ2-2
abundance: -

CDR3nt: TGTGCCAGCAGCGGGACAGGGTACAGTAATTCACCCCTCCACTTT
CDR3aa: CASSGTGYSNSPLHF
d_gene: TRBD1
v_gene: TRBV7-9
j_gene: TRBJ1-6
abundance: -

CDR3nt: TGTGCCAGCAGCCCTTCCGGGACAGCTAATTCACCCCTCCACTTT
CDR3aa: CASSPSGTANSPLHF
d_gene: TRBD1
v_gene: TRBV3-1/TRBV3-2
j_gene: TRBJ1-6
abundance: -

CDR3nt: TGTGCCAGTAGTATGGGGTCCGGGACAGTGTACAATGAGCAGTTCTTC
CDR3aa: CASSMGSGTVYNEQFF
d_gene: TRBD1
v_gene: TRBV19
j_gene: TRBJ2-1
abundance: -

CDR3nt: TGCGCCAGCAGCTTGGCAGGGGGAGGCAATCAGCCCCAGCATTTT
CDR3aa: CASSLAGGGNQPQHF
d_gene: TRBD1
v_gene: TRBV5-1
j_gene: TRBJ1-5
abundance: -

CDR3nt: TGTGCCAGTAGTATAGCATTCAGTGGAGATACGCAGTATTTT
CDR3aa: CASSIAFSGDTQYF
d_gene: -
v_gene: TRBV19
j_gene: TRBJ2-3
abundance: -

CDR3nt: TGTGCCAGCAGCCAACGGGACAGGGAGTCCTATGGCTACACCTTC
CDR3aa: CASSQRDRESYGYTF
d_gene: TRBD1
v_gene: TRBV3-1/TRBV3-2
j_gene: TRBJ1-2
abundance: -

CDR3nt: TGCGCCAGCAGCCTAAGTCCAGGGGCCTCTGGAAACACCATATATTTT
CDR3aa: CASSLSPGASGNTIYF
d_gene: -
v_gene: TRBV5-1
j_gene: TRBJ1-3
abundance: -

CDR3nt: TGTGCCAGCAGTGAAGCGGTCAGTAAATCCGGCTACACCTTC
CDR3aa: CASSEAVSKSGYTF
d_gene: -
v_gene: TRBV2
j_gene: TRBJ1-2
abundance: few

CDR3nt: TGTGCCAGCAGGATAACAGGGGGGAACACTGAAGCTTTCTTT
CDR3aa: CASRITGGNTEAFF
d_gene: TRBD1
v_gene: TRBV28
j_gene: TRBJ1-1
abundance: -

CDR3nt: TGTGCCAGCAGCCGAAGCGGGTTAAACACTGAAGCTTTCTTT
CDR3aa: CASSRSGLNTEAFF
d_gene: -
v_gene: TRBV3-1/TRBV3-2
j_gene: TRBJ1-1
abundance: -

CDR3nt: TGTGCCAGCAGCCCCGGGACTCTATGGGGCGGGGAGCTGTTTTTT
CDR3aa: CASSPGTLWGGELFF
d_gene: -
v_gene: TRBV7-2
j_gene: TRBJ2-2
abundance: -

CDR3nt: TGTGCCAGCAGTTTAGGACAGAACAAAGGAAACACCATATATTTT
CDR3aa: CASSLGQNKGNTIYF
d_gene: -
v_gene: TRBV27
j_gene: TRBJ1-3
abundance: few

CDR3nt: TGTGCCAGCAGTTTGATAGAGGGACAGGTGGGGTTCTTC
CDR3aa: CASSLIEGQVGFF
d_gene: TRBD1
v_gene: TRBV6-5
j_gene: TRBJ2-1
abundance: -

CDR3nt: TGTGCCAGCGGCTTAGATGGGACAGGGGGAAATGAGCAGTTCTTC
CDR3aa: CASGLDGTGGNEQFF
d_gene: TRBD1
v_gene: TRBV7-8
j_gene: TRBJ2-1
abundance: -

CDR3nt: TGTGCCAGCAGCCCGGGGACTAGCGGGGGGGCAATGGCAGATACGCAGTATTTT
CDR3aa: CASSPGTSGGAMADTQYF
d_gene: TRBD2
v_gene: TRBV7-9
j_gene: TRBJ2-3
abundance: -

CDR3nt: TGTGCCAGCAGTCCCGGGGTGGTGAGACAGGGCTATGGCTACACCTTC
CDR3aa: CASSPGVVRQGYGYTF
d_gene: TRBD1
v_gene: TRBV7-2
j_gene: TRBJ1-2
abundance: -

CDR3nt: TGTGCCAGCAGCGCGGGACATGGAAACACCATATATTTT
CDR3aa: CASSAGHGNTIYF
d_gene: -
v_gene: TRBV9
j_gene: TRBJ1-3
abundance: -

CDR3nt: TGTGCCAGTAGCGCGGGACGGCCCTACAATGAGCAGTTCTTC
CDR3aa: CASSAGRPYNEQFF
d_gene: -
v_gene: TRBV19
j_gene: TRBJ2-1
abundance: -

CDR3nt: TGTGCCAGCAGCTCAGGGACTTCGAAAAATACGCAGTATTTT
CDR3aa: CASSSGTSKNTQYF
d_gene: -
v_gene: TRBV7-2
j_gene: TRBJ2-3
abundance: -

CDR3nt: TGTGCCAGCAGCTTAAGTCAGGTCGGAGAGACCCAGTACTTC
CDR3aa: CASSLSQVGETQYF
d_gene: -
v_gene: TRBV11-2
j_gene: TRBJ2-5
abundance: -

CDR3nt: TGTGCCTGGAGTAGGAACAGGGGTTCTTATAATTCACCCCTCCACTTT
CDR3aa: CAWSRNRGSYNSPLHF
d_gene: TRBD1
v_gene: TRBV30
j_gene: TRBJ1-6
abundance: once

CDR3nt: TGTGCCAGCAGCTTGGGACAGACCAATGAAAAACTGTTTTTT
CDR3aa: CASSLGQTNEKLFF
d_gene: -
v_gene: TRBV5-6
j_gene: TRBJ1-4
abundance: -

CDR3nt: TGTGCCAGCAGTGAATTTAAGAGCTACTATGGCTACACCTTC
CDR3aa: CASSEFKSYYGYTF
d_gene: -
v_gene: TRBV6-1
j_gene: TRBJ1-2
abundance: -

CDR3nt: TGCAGCGTTGAAGTCTCCATGGGAGCCGGGACAGTACTCTCCTACGAGCAGTACTTC
CDR3aa: CSVEVSMGAGTVLSYEQYF
d_gene: TRBD1
v_gene: TRBV29-1
j_gene: TRBJ2-7
abundance: -

CDR3nt: TGTGCCAGCAGCCTACAGGGCACGAGCTATGGCTACACCTTC
CDR3aa: CASSLQGTSYGYTF
d_gene: -
v_gene: TRBV7-2
j_gene: TRBJ1-2
abundance: few

CDR3nt: TGTGCCAGCAGCTTAGGGGGACGGGGGAACACTGAAGCTTTCTTT
CDR3aa: CASSLGGRGNTEAFF
d_gene: -
v_gene: TRBV5-4
j_gene: TRBJ1-1
abundance: once

CDR3nt: TGTGCCAGCAGCCGTACCGGGACAGGGTATGGAAACACCATATATTTT
CDR3aa: CASSRTGTGYGNTIYF
d_gene: TRBD1
v_gene: TRBV28
j_gene: TRBJ1-3
abundance: -

CDR3nt: TGCGCCAGCAGCTTGGCCTACGGAGCCTCTGGAAACACCATATATTTT
CDR3aa: CASSLAYGASGNTIYF
d_gene: -
v_gene: TRBV5-1
j_gene: TRBJ1-3
abundance: few

CDR3nt: TGTGCCAGCAGCTTAGGCTCGGGGAGGGCTGAAGCTTTCTTT
CDR3aa: CASSLGSGRAEAFF
d_gene: -
v_gene: TRBV11-2
j_gene: TRBJ1-1
abundance: -

CDR3nt: TGTGCCACCAGTGATAGAGCGGCAGATATAACCAATGAGCAGTTCTTC
CDR3aa: CATSDRAADITNEQFF
d_gene: -
v_gene: TRBV24-1
j_gene: TRBJ2-1
abundance: -

CDR3nt: TGTGCCAGCAGGGGGACAAGGAACACTGAAGCTTTCTTT
CDR3aa: CASRGTRNTEAFF
d_gene: -
v_gene: TRBV2
j_gene: TRBJ1-1
abundance: -

CDR3nt: TGTGCCAGTAGTATCACGACTAGCGCCACCGGGGAGCTGTTTTTT
CDR3aa: CASSITTSATGELFF
d_gene: TRBD2
v_gene: TRBV19
j_gene: TRBJ2-2
abundance: -

CDR3nt: TGTGCCAGCAGCGCCTTGGACAGGGCTAATTCACCCCTCCACTTT
CDR3aa: CASSALDRANSPLHF
d_gene: TRBD1
v_gene: TRBV9
j_gene: TRBJ1-6
abundance: -

CDR3nt: TGTGCCAGCAGCCAAGGGCCGGAGGGCGCGGGGCAGCCCCAGCATTTT
CDR3aa: CASSQGPEGAGQPQHF
d_gene: -
v_gene: TRBV4-2
j_gene: TRBJ1-5
abundance: -